These 19 T cell receptor beta chains were all obtained from the same sample, sequenced in a study of identical twins (dated by TCRdb to about 2016). Preparation of the library involved 5' RACE. Instrument used: Illumina HiSeq 2000. In TCRdb, the public reads were trimmed at Q25 with fastp and aligned with MiXCR, with productive beta chains retained. Each CDR3 protein appears once, grouped with its most common genes and DNA. In all, the sample holds some 730,000 distinct CDR3 sequences, and roughly 18% of those were seen once. The ten top clones hold around 14% of the sample. These data also formed part of another study, on T cells expressing NK-cell markers.

The material sequenced was PBMCs. The source of these receptors is a woman aged 18-29 years in good health.

This clonotype was observed a few times. This chain uses TRBV7-9 with TRBJ2-3; TRBD2 is a possible D gene (5 bases). This CDR3 contains 14 residues. Germline CDR1 is SEHNR and CDR2 is FQNEAQ (reference sequence). Trimming shortened V by 5 bases and J by 6 bases, and 15 bases separated the two germline ends. The CDR3, as DNA: TGTGCCAGCAGCATTGCTGCGGACTGGGATACGCAGTATTTT. Translating it yields CASSIAADWDTQYF.

This clonotype was observed a handful of times. This sequence joins TRBV10-3 and TRBJ1-3; D remains ambiguous. V lost 11 bases and J lost 4, with 9 bases in between. The CDR3 consists of 11 residues. Germline loops: CDR1 ENHRY, CDR2 SYGVKD. The CDR3 sequence: CAAGEGNTIYF. The CDR3 bases are TGTGCCGCCGGGGAGGGAAACACCATATATTTT.

This sequence joins TRBV7-2 and TRBJ2-2, with a tentative D call TRBD2 (5 bases). In germline, CDR1 is SGHTA, CDR2 FQGNSA. V shed 5 bases and J shed 6 bases, with 22 bases lying between them. The CDR3 spans 17 residues. The CDR3 DNA sequence: TGTGCCAGCAGCCGTCGTCTCCCGACCCCGGAGGCCGGGGAGCTGTTTTTT. It specifies CASSRRLPTPEAGELFF.

This clonotype was detected a few times. The chain recombines TRBV5-6 with TRBJ2-5, with 10 bases matching TRBD2. From germline, CDR1 is SGHDT and CDR2 YYEEEE. The CDR3 is 16 amino acids. V lost 0 bases to trimming and J lost 3 bases; unmatched junction nucleotides: 5. The CDR3 spells CASSLAPSGGEETQYF. The CDR3 DNA reads TGTGCCAGCAGCTTGGCCCCTAGCGGGGGTGAAGAGACCCAGTACTTC. Together with reference TRBV5-6 and TRBJ2-5, the CDR3 gives the full variable domain: DAGVTQSPTHLIKTRGQQVTLRCSPKSGHDTVSWYQQALGQGPQFIFQYYEEEERQRGNFPDRFSGHQFPNYSSELNVNALLLGDSALYLCASSLAPSGGEETQYFGPGTRLLVL.

CDR3 nucleotides: TGTGCCAGCAGACCAGGACTAGCGATAAAAAATGAGCAGTTCTTC. Its translation is CASRPGLAIKNEQFF. The chain links TRBV12-3 or TRBV12-4 to TRBJ2-1; TRBD2 matches 9 bases. The J segment lost 7 bases and the V segment lost 6 bases, leaving 10 bases of the junction unmatched. The CDR3 is 15 amino acids.

This chain connects TRBV10-3 to TRBJ2-1; TRBD2 agrees at 9 bases. This CDR3 comprises 17 residues. The germline gives CDR1 ENHRY, CDR2 SYGVKD. Trimming removed 2 bases from V and 1 base from J; junction bases left unmatched: 6. The DNA for the CDR3 is TGTGCCATCAGTGAGACGTTCACTAGCGGGTCCTACAATGAGCAGTTCTTC. It codes for CAISETFTSGSYNEQFF.

This clonotype was seen a handful of times. This chain joins TRBV7-8 and TRBJ2-1; D is uncertain. This CDR3 spans 16 amino acids. V was shortened by 1 base and J by 1 base, with 11 bases between the two germline ends. Looked up from germline, CDR1 is SGHVS and CDR2 is FQNEAQ. The CDR3 here is CASSLVVTVSYNEQFF. The CDR3 DNA follows: TGTGCCAGCAGCTTAGTGGTGACTGTGTCCTACAATGAGCAGTTCTTC.

This clonotype was counted a few times. V is TRBV29-1 and J is TRBJ2-2; 8 bases fit TRBD2. This CDR3 is built from 15 residues. CDR1 SQVTM and CDR2 ANQGSEA come from the germline V gene. The trim removed 4 bases at V and 3 bases at J, leaving 7 bases unmatched. CDR3 residues: CSVAAGGPYTGELFF. The CDR3 DNA is TGCAGCGTTGCTGCGGGGGGCCCTTACACCGGGGAGCTGTTTTTT.

The chain carries TRBV3-1 and TRBJ2-1, with 7 positions matching TRBD2. Germline V gene sequence: CDR1 LGHDT, CDR2 YNNKEL (reference sequence). CDR3 length: 11 amino acids. Losses at the gene ends were 4 bases for V and 14 bases for J; bases not matched to a gene: 5. The CDR3 is CASSLGGSKFF. In nucleotides, the CDR3 is TGTGCCAGCAGCCTGGGAGGGTCGAAGTTCTTC.

This clonotype was counted many times. J is TRBJ1-4 and V is TRBV5-1, with D unresolved. CDR3 length: 14 residues. V was shortened by 1 base and J by 8 bases, with 12 bases between the two germline ends. Germline lookup yields CDR1 SGHRS and CDR2 YFSETQ. This CDR3 is CASSLSIRSEKLFF. CDR3 DNA sequence: TGCGCCAGCAGCTTGTCTATTAGATCGGAAAAACTGTTTTTT.

This sequence joins TRBV12-3 or TRBV12-4 and TRBJ2-1; D not resolved. With 6 bases removed from V and 15 bases from J, the gap between germline ends came to 15 bases. The CDR3 loop spans 11 amino acids. This chain's CDR3 is CASSDSRVAFF. In nucleotides, the CDR3 is TGTGCCAGCAGCGACTCGAGAGTCGCGTTCTTC.

The chain links TRBV3-1 to TRBJ2-6, with a tentative D call TRBD1 (6 bases). CDR1 and CDR2 (germline): LGHDT, YNNKEL (reference sequence). The CDR3 extends over 16 amino acids. V was trimmed by 4 bases and J by 0 bases, leaving 10 bases between them. The CDR3 is CASSRFRGSGANVLTF. The CDR3 bases are TGTGCCAGCAGCCGGTTCAGGGGCTCTGGGGCCAACGTCCTGACTTTC.

This clonotype was detected only a few times. The rearrangement links TRBV3-1 to TRBJ1-2; no firm D call. V lost 2 bases, J lost 6 bases, and 13 bases lay in between. This CDR3 contains 14 residues. Germline V gene lookup returns CDR1 LGHDT and CDR2 YNNKEL (reference sequence). CDR3 residues: CASSQKGTFHGYTF. CDR3 DNA: TGTGCCAGCAGCCAAAAGGGAACCTTCCATGGCTACACCTTC.

The chain carries TRBV18 and TRBJ1-5, with TRBD1 identical over 8 bases. CDR1 and CDR2 (germline): KGHSH, LQKENI. Trimming cost V 4 bases and J 5 bases; bases outside gene matches: 7. The CDR3 has 15 residues. This CDR3 is CASSLIQGEHQPQHF. As DNA, the CDR3 is TGTGCCAGCTCACTAATACAGGGGGAGCATCAGCCCCAGCATTTT.

The rearrangement links TRBV6-5 to TRBJ1-1; 7 nucleotides match TRBD1. Trimming cost V 0 bases and J 5 bases; bases outside gene matches: 3. Germline-derived CDR1 and CDR2 are MNHEY and SVGAGI. This CDR3 region has 14 residues. The CDR3 protein is CASSYSTGRTEAFF. As DNA, the CDR3 is TGTGCCAGCAGTTACTCGACAGGGCGTACTGAAGCTTTCTTT.

The V call is TRBV20-1, the J call TRBJ2-5, with TRBD2 matching over 12 bases. Germline V lookup: CDR1 DFQATT, CDR2 SNEGSKA (reference sequence). V lost 6 bases to trimming and J lost 3 bases; unmatched junction nucleotides: 11. The CDR3 spans 16 residues. DNA for the CDR3: TGCAGTGCCCTCCGGCCTAGCGGGGGGGCAAAAGAGACCCAGTACTTC. It is translated as CSALRPSGGAKETQYF.

The genes are TRBV7-9 and TRBJ2-5, with D tentatively TRBD2 (5 bases). Germline-derived CDR1 and CDR2 are SEHNR and FQNEAQ (reference sequence). Trimming cost V 4 bases and J 1 base, with 10 bases left between them. The CDR3 consists of 14 residues. The CDR3 coding sequence is TGTGCCAGCAGCTCGGAGGCGGCCCAAGAGACCCAGTACTTC. Its translation: CASSSEAAQETQYF.

This clonotype was observed a few times. V and J are TRBV7-3 and TRBJ2-3, with 11 bases fitting TRBD2. After removal of 8 bases from V and 1 base from J, the junction contained 2 bases not matched to a gene. This CDR3 is 14 amino acids long. The germline V gene encodes CDR1 SGHTA and CDR2 FQGTGA. CDR3 sequence (DNA): TGTGCCAGCGGGACTAGCGGTGGCACAGATACGCAGTATTTT. Translation gives CASGTSGGTDTQYF. Combining the CDR3 with reference TRBV7-3 and TRBJ2-3 gives the whole variable domain GAGVSQTPSNKVTEKGKYVELRCDPISGHTALYWYRQSLGQGPEFLIYFQGTGAADDSGLPNDRFFAVRPEGSVSTLKIQRTERGDSAVYLCASGTSGGTDTQYFGPGTRLTVL.

The sample holds a few counts of this clonotype. V gene TRBV7-2 combines with J gene TRBJ1-1; no clear D. Trimming shortened V by 0 bases and J by 5 bases, and 13 bases separated the two germline ends. The germline CDR1 and CDR2 sequences are SGHTA and FQGNSA. CDR3 size: 15 residues. The CDR3 DNA follows: TGTGCCAGCAGCTTAGCTGGGCAGATCAGGACTGAAGCTTTCTTT. This translates into CASSLAGQIRTEAFF. The whole variable domain, filled in from reference TRBV7-2 and TRBJ1-1, reads GAGVSQSPSNKVTEKGKDVELRCDPISGHTALYWYRQSLGQGLEFLIYFQGNSAPDKSGLPSDRFSAERTGGSVSTLTIQRTQQEDSAVYLCASSLAGQIRTEAFFGQGTRLTVV.